The 8 T cell receptor beta chains below come from one sample, sequenced in a study of sequential checkpoint blockade in melanoma. Clones were sequenced by immunoSEQ multiplex PCR, and TCRdb holds only the in-frame ones, with some missing. Altogether about 12,000 clones are present, approximately 83% being singletons, with the ten largest covering approximately 7.3%. Specified treatment: randomized to nivolumab then ipilimumab (arm A) or the reverse (arm B). Sequencing was performed on CD8+ T cells sorted from blood (inferred from file names), taken from a patient given nivolumab and ipilimumab in sequence. The source of these receptors is a human donor with melanoma.

The chain joins TRBV5-1 to TRBJ2-7, with 8 bases identical to TRBD2. This CDR3 is built from 14 residues. Germline V gives CDR1 SGHRS, CDR2 YFSETQ. V trimming: 4 bases; J trimming: 7 bases; junction bases outside the gene matches: 10. The CDR3 loop reads CASSGAGAIEEQYF. CDR3 DNA: TGCGCCAGCAGCGGAGCGGGAGCCATCGAAGAGCAGTACTTC.

The V and J genes are TRBV15 and TRBJ2-1; 10 nucleotides agree with TRBD1. The CDR3 has 17 residues. J gave up 8 bases and V 0 bases, and 10 bases lay outside the gene matches. Germline V gene sequence: CDR1 LNHNV, CDR2 YYDKDF (reference sequence). CDR3 amino acids: CATSRETGTGAFDEQFF. The DNA for the CDR3 is TGTGCCACCAGCAGAGAAACCGGGACAGGGGCCTTTGATGAGCAGTTCTTC.

The genes are TRBV4-2 and TRBJ1-1; the D is unclear. The CDR3 sequence is 13 residues long. Germline V gives CDR1 LGHNA, CDR2 YNFKEQ. Trimming took 0 bases from V and 7 from J, leaving 9 bases between them. CDR3 DNA sequence: TGTGCCAGCAGCCAAGATCCCGGGAGTGAAGCTTTCTTT. Protein product: CASSQDPGSEAFF.

The rearrangement links TRBV2 to TRBJ2-2; no clear D gene. This CDR3 is 13 amino acids long. Germline assignment: CDR1 SNHLY and CDR2 FYNNEI. V lost 2 bases and J lost 4, with 5 bases in between. The CDR3 nucleotides read TGTGCCAGCAGTGAAACAACCACCGGGGAGCTGTTTTTT. Protein product: CASSETTTGELFF.

V usage is TRBV7-9 and J usage is TRBJ2-7, with 9 bases aligning to TRBD1. Germline CDR1 and CDR2: SEHNR and FQNEAQ (reference sequence). The V segment lost 5 bases and the J segment 7 bases; nucleotides outside the gene matches: 9. CDR3 length: 14 residues. CDR3 residues: CASSLGTGLREQYF. The CDR3 DNA reads TGTGCCAGCAGCCTAGGGACAGGGCTTAGAGAGCAGTACTTC.

As to this clone: Other DNA variants within this sample encode the same CDR3. The chain links TRBV7-9 to TRBJ1-1; 9 bases match TRBD1. The V segment lost 0 bases and the J segment 7 bases; nucleotides outside the gene matches: 0. Germline V CDR1 and CDR2: SEHNR, FQNEAQ (reference sequence). The length of the CDR3 is 13 residues. Here the CDR3 reads CASSLADRGEAFF. The CDR3 DNA reads as TGTGCCAGCAGCTTAGCGGACAGGGGTGAAGCTTTCTTT.

V and J are TRBV5-1 and TRBJ2-7; D possibly corresponds to TRBD2 (6 bases). The germline V gene has CDR1 SGHRS and CDR2 YFSETQ. The CDR3 extends over 13 amino acids. Trimming shortened V by 4 bases and J by 4 bases, and 12 bases separated the two germline ends. As DNA, the CDR3 is TGCGCCAGCAGCCCCGGGGCGGGATACGAGCAGTACTTC. This translates into CASSPGAGYEQYF.

The V gene is TRBV19, the J gene TRBJ1-5, with D possibly matching TRBD1 (5 bases). The CDR3 runs to 16 residues. CDR1 is LNHDA and CDR2 is SQIVND in the germline V gene (reference sequence). V lost 3 bases and J 1 base, leaving 13 bases between the germline ends. The CDR3 sequence: CASSIGQGNSNQPQHF. CDR3 nucleotides: TGTGCCAGTAGTATCGGGCAGGGTAACAGCAATCAGCCCCAGCATTTT.